This T cell receptor (beta chain) derives from a study of blood T cell repertoires in COVID-19. Across the whole study: T cells, B-cell-depleted T cells, or PBMCs supplied cDNA or gDNA.

Followed over time, Seattle patients had been enrolled while infection was active. Profiling relied on immunoSEQ multiplex PCR, and the TCRdb table lists in-frame clones only, not all of them. Found here are hundreds of thousands of clones, over 70% of them singletons; the top ten hold about 6%. This TCR was sampled from a woman aged 45 to 65 with COVID-19, enrolled during active disease. Material: peripheral blood.

The CDR3 DNA reads as TGCGCCAGCTCGTCGACTAGCGGGATGTCAGATACGCAGTATTTT. This codes for CASSSTSGMSDTQYF. The chain couples TRBV10-2 to TRBJ2-3; 11 bases map to TRBD2. CDR3 size: 15 residues. Germline trimming cut 8 bases from V and 4 bases from J; bases unmatched to any gene: 8. Germline V gives CDR1 WSHSY, CDR2 SAAADI.